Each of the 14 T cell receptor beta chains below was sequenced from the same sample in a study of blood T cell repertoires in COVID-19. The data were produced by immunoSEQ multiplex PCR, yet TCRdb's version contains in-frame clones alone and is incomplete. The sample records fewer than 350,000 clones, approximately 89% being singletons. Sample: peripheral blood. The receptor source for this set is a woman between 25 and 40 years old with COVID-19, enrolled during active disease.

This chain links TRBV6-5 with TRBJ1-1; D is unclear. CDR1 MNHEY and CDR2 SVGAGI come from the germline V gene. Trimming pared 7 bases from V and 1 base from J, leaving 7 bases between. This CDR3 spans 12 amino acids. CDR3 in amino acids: CASTSRNTEAFF. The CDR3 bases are TGTGCCAGCACATCCAGGAACACTGAAGCTTTCTTT.

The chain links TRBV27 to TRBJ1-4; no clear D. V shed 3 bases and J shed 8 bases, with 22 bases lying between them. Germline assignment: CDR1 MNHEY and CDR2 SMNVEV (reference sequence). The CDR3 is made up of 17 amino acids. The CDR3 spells CASSFSIVQALGEKLFF. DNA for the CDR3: TGTGCCAGCAGTTTTTCCATAGTTCAGGCGCTTGGGGAAAAACTGTTTTTT. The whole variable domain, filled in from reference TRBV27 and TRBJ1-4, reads EAQVTQNPRYLITVTGKKLTVTCSQNMNHEYMSWYRQDPGLGLRQIYYSMNVEVTDKGDVPEGYKVSRKEKRNFPLILESPSPNQTSLYFCASSFSIVQALGEKLFFGSGTQLSVL.

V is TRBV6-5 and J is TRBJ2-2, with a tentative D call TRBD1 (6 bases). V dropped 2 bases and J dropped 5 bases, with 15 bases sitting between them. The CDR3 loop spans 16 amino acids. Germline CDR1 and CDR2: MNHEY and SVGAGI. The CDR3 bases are TGTGCCAGCAGTTACGGGGCAGGGGATGAAACCGGGGAGCTGTTTTTT. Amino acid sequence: CASSYGAGDETGELFF.

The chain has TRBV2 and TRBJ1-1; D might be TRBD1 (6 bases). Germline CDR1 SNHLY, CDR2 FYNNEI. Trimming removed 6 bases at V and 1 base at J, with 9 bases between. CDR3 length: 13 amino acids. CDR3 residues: CASRWTENTEAFF. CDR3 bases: TGTGCCAGCAGGTGGACAGAGAACACTGAAGCTTTCTTT.

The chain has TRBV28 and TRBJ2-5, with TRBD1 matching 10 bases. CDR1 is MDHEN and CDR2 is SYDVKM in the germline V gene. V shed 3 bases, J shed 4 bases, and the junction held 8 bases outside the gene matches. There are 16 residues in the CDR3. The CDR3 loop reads CASSFWGQGKRETQYF. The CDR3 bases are TGTGCCAGCAGTTTTTGGGGACAGGGGAAGCGAGAGACCCAGTACTTC. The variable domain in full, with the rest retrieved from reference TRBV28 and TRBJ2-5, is DVKVTQSSRYLVKRTGEKVFLECVQDMDHENMFWYRQDPGLGLRLIYFSYDVKMKEKGDIPEGYSVSREKKERFSLILESASTNQTSMYLCASSFWGQGKRETQYFGPGTRLLVL.

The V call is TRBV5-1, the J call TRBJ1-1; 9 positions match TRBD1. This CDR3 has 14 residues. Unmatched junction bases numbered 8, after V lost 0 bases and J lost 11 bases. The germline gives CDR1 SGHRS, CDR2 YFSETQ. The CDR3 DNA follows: TGCGCCAGCAGCTTGGAAACAGGGGGCTCCGGGGCTTTCTTT. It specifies CASSLETGGSGAFF.

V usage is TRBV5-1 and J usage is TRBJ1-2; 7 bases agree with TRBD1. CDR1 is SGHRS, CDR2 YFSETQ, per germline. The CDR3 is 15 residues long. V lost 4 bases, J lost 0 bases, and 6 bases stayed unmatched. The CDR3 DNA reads TGCGCCAGCAGCCGGGACAGAGCGGCTAACTATGGCTACACCTTC. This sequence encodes CASSRDRAANYGYTF. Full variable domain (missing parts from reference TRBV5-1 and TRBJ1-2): KAGVTQTPRYLIKTRGQQVTLSCSPISGHRSVSWYQQTPGQGLQFLFEYFSETQRNKGNFPGRFSGRQFSNSRSEMNVSTLELGDSALYLCASSRDRAANYGYTFGSGTRLTVV.

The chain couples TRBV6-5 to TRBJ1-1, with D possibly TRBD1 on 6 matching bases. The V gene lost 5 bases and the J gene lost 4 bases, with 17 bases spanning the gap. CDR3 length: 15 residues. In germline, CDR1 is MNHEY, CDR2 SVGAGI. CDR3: CASSPPGRGTTEAFF. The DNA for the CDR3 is TGTGCCAGCAGTCCCCCGGGAAGGGGGACCACTGAAGCTTTCTTT.

The CDR3 loop is CASSLAQGETGELFF. In DNA form, the CDR3 reads TGTGCCAGCAGCTTAGCGCAAGGGGAAACCGGGGAGCTGTTTTTT. The gene calls are TRBV7-2 and TRBJ2-2, with a possible D match to TRBD1 (5 bases). Per germline, CDR1 SGHTA and CDR2 FQGNSA. V lost 0 bases to trimming and J lost 5 bases, with 10 bases between them. There are 15 residues in the CDR3.

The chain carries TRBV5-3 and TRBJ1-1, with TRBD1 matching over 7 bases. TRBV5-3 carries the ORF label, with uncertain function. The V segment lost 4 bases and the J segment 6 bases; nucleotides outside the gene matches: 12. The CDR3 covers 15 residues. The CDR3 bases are TGTGCCAGAAGCCTGTGGTCGACAGGGAGGCCTGAAGCTTTCTTT. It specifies CARSLWSTGRPEAFF.

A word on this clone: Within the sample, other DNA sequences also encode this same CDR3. CDR3 DNA: TGTGCCAGCAGTTTGGGGCAAAACTATGGCTACACCTTC. Translated, it gives CASSLGQNYGYTF. This chain connects TRBV28 to TRBJ1-2; D may be TRBD1 (5 bases). V lost 3 bases and J lost 2, with 7 bases in between. Germline values: CDR1 MDHEN, CDR2 SYDVKM. CDR3 length: 13 residues.

CDR3 region: CASSSGLAGAPRTGELFF. The CDR3 region has the DNA TGTGCCAGCAGCTCCGGACTAGCGGGGGCCCCACGCACCGGGGAGCTGTTTTTT. The genes are TRBV7-9 and TRBJ2-2; 13 bases align to TRBD2. V lost 4 bases to trimming and J lost 4 bases; unmatched junction nucleotides: 9. This CDR3 is built from 18 residues. Germline CDR1 reads SEHNR; CDR2 reads FQNEAQ (reference sequence).

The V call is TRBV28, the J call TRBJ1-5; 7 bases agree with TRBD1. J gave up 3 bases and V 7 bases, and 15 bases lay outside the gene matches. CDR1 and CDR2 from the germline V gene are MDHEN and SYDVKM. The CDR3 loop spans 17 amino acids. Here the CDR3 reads CASITETGHFLNQPQHF. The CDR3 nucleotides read TGTGCCAGCATCACCGAGACAGGGCACTTTCTCAATCAGCCCCAGCATTTT.

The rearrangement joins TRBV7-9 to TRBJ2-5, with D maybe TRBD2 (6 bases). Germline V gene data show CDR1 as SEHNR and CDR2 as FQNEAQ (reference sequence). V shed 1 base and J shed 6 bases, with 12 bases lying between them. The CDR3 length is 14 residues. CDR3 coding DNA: TGTGCCAGCAGCTTAGAGGAGGGTACGAAGACCCAGTACTTC. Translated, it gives CASSLEEGTKTQYF.